These T cell receptor beta chains were read from a single sample in a study of T cells expressing NK-cell markers. TCRdb re-called the 5' RACE reads and gives one entry per CDR3 protein, without DNA. The sample's table shows around 550,000 distinct CDR3 sequences. The sequencing sample was made of blood T cells: a sorted CD56 or NKG2C T cell subset, CD4+ or CD8+ T cells, or bulk PBMC T cells (not recorded which). The source of these receptors is a man aged 18 to 29 in good health. The CDR3 runs from the conserved cysteine through the conserved F or W. Fields, in order: J gene, V gene, CDR3 protein.

TRBJ2-3	TRBV4-2	CASSQRGVLAGEGDTQYF
TRBJ1-6	TRBV6-1	CASSLGGLPLHF
TRBJ2-3	TRBV18	CASSPSPLEGVYTQYF
TRBJ2-5	TRBV28	CASSLLKLAGGPIETQYF
TRBJ2-5	TRBV10-3	CAISGLAGGPMETQYF
TRBJ2-5	TRBV4-2	CASSPNGPGGQETQYF
TRBJ2-4	TRBV6-1	CASSANPGGKNIQYF
TRBJ1-1	TRBV19	CASCRAGNTEAFF
TRBJ2-5	TRBV29-1	CSVGGQGAGETQYF
TRBJ2-7	TRBV11-2	CASSFDMRTYEQYF
TRBJ2-1	TRBV7-6	CASSPYGTSFEQFF
TRBJ2-1	TRBV12-3/TRBV12-4	CASRSGRRYNEQFF
TRBJ2-7	TRBV9	CASSVGLAGVGEQYF
TRBJ2-5	TRBV7-8	CASSPTSFRETQYF
TRBJ1-2	TRBV18	CASCEKLTYGYTF
TRBJ1-1	TRBV20-1	CSPDQRAGTEAFF
TRBJ2-1	TRBV10-3	CAISEQSGTHNEQFF
TRBJ2-1	TRBV20-1	CSVAIGVYNEQFF
TRBJ2-1	TRBV6-6	CAAEDLSYNEQFF
TRBJ1-6	TRBV5-1	CASSPTGQVLHF
TRBJ2-2	TRBV7-6	CASSPRPSGRRNGELFF
TRBJ2-5	TRBV15	CAIGRDREETQYF
TRBJ1-5	TRBV18	CASSPEAGGGVQPQHF
TRBJ1-1	TRBV24-1	CATSAYSGGSAFF
TRBJ2-3	TRBV29-1	CSVDSGSNTDTQYF
TRBJ2-2	TRBV27	CASSWVGGNSGELFF
TRBJ2-7	TRBV25-1	CASSNLAGGPYEQYF